The clone carrying this T cell receptor (beta chain) has a handful of counts. Profiling relied on immunoSEQ multiplex PCR, and the TCRdb table lists in-frame clones only, not all of them. Of tens of thousands of clones in the sample, 85% to 90% were seen once. The CDR3 runs to 14 residues. V was shortened by 1 base and J by 6 bases, with 13 bases between the two germline ends. Germline CDR1 reads LGHNA; CDR2 reads YSLEER. This entry belongs to a study of T cell responses to AZD1222 COVID-19 vaccine. The sequence was obtained from an adult in good health. Source: peripheral blood, taken on day 0 of AZD1222 vaccination. The chain is built from TRBV4-3 and TRBJ2-7; a possible D gene is TRBD1 (6 bases). The CDR3 coding sequence is TGCGCCAGCAGCCAAGTAACAGGGTCGGGCGAGCAGTACTTC. Translated: CASSQVTGSGEQYF.